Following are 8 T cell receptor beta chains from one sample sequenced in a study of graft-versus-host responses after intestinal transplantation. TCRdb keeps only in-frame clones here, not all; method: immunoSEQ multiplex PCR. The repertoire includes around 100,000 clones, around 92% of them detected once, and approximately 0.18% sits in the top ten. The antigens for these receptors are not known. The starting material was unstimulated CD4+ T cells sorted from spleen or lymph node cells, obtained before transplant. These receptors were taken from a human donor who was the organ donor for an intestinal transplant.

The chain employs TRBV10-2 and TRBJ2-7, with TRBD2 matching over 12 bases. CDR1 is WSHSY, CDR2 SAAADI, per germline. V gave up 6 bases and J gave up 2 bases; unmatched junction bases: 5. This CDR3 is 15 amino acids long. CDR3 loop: CASRTLAGGPYEQYF. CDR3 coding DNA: TGCGCCAGCAGGACACTAGCGGGGGGCCCCTACGAGCAGTACTTC.

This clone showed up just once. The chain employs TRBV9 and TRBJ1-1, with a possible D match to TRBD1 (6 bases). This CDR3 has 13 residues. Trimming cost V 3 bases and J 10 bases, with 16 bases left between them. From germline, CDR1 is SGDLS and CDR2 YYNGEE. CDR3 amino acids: CASSERPGQSAFF. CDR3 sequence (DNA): TGTGCCAGCAGCGAGAGACCGGGACAATCAGCTTTCTTT.

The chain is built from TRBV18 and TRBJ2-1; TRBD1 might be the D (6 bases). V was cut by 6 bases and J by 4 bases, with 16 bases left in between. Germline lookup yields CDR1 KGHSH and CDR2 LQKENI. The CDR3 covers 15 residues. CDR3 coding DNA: TGTGCCAGCTCCCTGGATATAGGGACATACAATGAGCAGTTCTTC. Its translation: CASSLDIGTYNEQFF. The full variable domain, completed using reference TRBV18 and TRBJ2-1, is NAGVMQNPRHLVRRRGQEARLRCSPMKGHSHVYWYRQLPEEGLKFMVYLQKENIIDESGMPKERFSAEFPKEGPSILRIQQVVRGDSAAYFCASSLDIGTYNEQFFGPGTRLTVL.

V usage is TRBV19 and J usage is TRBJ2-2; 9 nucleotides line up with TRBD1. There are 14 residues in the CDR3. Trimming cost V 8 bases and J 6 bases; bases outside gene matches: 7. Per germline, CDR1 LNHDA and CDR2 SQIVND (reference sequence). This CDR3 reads CASARDRVPGELFF. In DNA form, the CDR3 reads TGTGCCAGTGCCCGGGACAGGGTCCCCGGGGAGCTGTTTTTT.

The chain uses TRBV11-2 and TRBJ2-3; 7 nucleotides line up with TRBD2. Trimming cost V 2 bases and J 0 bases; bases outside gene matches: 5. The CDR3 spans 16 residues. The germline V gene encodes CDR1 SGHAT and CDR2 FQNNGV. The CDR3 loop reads CASSLYGGTSTDTQYF. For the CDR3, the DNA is TGTGCCAGCAGCTTATACGGGGGGACTAGCACAGATACGCAGTATTTT.

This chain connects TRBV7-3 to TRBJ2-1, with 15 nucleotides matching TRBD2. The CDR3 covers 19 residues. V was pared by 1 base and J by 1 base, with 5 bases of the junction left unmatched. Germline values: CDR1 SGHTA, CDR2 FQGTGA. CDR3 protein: CASSLIGTSGGLSYNEQFF. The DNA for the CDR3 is TGTGCCAGCAGCTTAATCGGGACTAGCGGGGGGCTATCCTACAATGAGCAGTTCTTC.

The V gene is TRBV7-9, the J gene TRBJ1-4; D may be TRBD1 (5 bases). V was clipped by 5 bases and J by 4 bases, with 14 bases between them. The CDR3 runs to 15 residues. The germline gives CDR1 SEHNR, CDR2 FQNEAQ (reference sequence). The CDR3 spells CASSPRWGDNEKLFF. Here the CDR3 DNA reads TGTGCCAGCAGCCCCCGGTGGGGGGATAATGAAAAACTGTTTTTT.

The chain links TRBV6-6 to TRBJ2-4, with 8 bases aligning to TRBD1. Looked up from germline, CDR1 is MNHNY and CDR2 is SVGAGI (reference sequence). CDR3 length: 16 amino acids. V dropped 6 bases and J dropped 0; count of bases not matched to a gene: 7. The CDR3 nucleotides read TGTGCCAGCAGCCAACAGGGGGTCCTAGCCAAAAACATTCAGTACTTC. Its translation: CASSQQGVLAKNIQYF.